The present T cell receptor beta chain was sequenced within a study of T cells after yellow fever vaccination. Study conclusions and caveats: A weaker but faster secondary response was observed, peaking on day 5 versus 15. Post-booster reappearance was seen for most primary-vaccination clones (just under 97% CD4, about 88% CD8).

Trimming removed 7 bases from V and 5 bases from J, with 20 bases in between. This CDR3 is 14 amino acids long. In germline, CDR1 is SQVTM, CDR2 ANQGSEA. TCRdb redid the calling of the 5' RACE reads with MiXCR, one entry per CDR3 protein. The table includes 160,000 or so distinct CDR3 sequences, almost 7% detected once. This clonotype occurred many times. Antigen: not known. This sample comprised CD4+ T cells sorted from PBMCs, obtained about 5 days after the first yellow fever vaccination. The clonotype was recovered from a man aged 18 to 35 who received the YFV17D yellow fever vaccine. The rearrangement links TRBV29-1 to TRBJ2-5; D gene unclear. The CDR3 coding sequence is TGCAGCGCCCAGGCCCAGCCTTTATGGGAGACCCAGTACTTC. It encodes CSAQAQPLWETQYF.